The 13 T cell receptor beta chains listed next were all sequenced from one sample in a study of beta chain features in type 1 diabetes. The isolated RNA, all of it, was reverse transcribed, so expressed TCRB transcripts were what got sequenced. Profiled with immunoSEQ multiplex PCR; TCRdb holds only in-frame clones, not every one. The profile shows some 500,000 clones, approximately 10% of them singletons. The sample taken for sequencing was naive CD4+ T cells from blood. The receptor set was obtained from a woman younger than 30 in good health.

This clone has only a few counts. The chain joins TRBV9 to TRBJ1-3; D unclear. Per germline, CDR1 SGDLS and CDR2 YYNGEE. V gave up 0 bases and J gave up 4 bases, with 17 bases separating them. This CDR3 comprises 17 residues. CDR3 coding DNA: TGTGCCAGCAGCGTAGCCGGCAGGCGGTGGTACGGAAACACCATATATTTT. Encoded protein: CASSVAGRRWYGNTIYF.

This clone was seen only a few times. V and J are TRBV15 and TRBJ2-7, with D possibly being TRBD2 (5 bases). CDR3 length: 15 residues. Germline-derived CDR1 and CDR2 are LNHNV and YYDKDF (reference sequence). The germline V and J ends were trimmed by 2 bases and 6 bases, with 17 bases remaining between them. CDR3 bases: TGTGCCACCAGCAGAAAGACTACTTTGCGGGTCGAGCAGTACTTC. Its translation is CATSRKTTLRVEQYF.

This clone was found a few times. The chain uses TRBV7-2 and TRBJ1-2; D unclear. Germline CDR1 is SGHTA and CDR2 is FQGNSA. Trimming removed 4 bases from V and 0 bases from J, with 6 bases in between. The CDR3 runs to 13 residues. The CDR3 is CASSSGSNYGYTF. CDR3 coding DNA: TGTGCCAGCAGCTCCGGATCTAACTATGGCTACACCTTC.

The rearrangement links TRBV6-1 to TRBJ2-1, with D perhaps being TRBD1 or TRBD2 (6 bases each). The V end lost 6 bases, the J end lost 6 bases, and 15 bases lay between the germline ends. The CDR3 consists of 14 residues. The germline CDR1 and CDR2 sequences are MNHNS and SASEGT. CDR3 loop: CASSRGGRSNEQFF. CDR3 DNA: TGTGCCAGCAGCCGAGGGGGGAGGTCCAATGAGCAGTTCTTC.

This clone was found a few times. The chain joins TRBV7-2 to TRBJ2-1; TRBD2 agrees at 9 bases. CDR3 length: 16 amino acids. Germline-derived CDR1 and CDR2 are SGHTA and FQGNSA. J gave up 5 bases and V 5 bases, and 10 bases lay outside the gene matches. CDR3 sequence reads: CASSRLAGVVNNEQFF. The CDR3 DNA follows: TGTGCCAGCAGCCGTTTAGCGGGAGTAGTGAACAATGAGCAGTTCTTC.

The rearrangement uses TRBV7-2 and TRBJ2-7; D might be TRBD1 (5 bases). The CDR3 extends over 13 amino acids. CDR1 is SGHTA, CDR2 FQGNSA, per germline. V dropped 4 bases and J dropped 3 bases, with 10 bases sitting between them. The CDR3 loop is CASSYDRNYEQYF. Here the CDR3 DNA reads TGTGCCAGCAGCTACGACAGAAACTACGAGCAGTACTTC.

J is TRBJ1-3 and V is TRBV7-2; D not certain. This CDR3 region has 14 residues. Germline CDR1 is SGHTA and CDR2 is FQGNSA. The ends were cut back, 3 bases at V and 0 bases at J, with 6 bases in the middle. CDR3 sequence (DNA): TGTGCCAGCAGCTTTCAGATCTCTGGAAACACCATATATTTT. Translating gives CASSFQISGNTIYF.

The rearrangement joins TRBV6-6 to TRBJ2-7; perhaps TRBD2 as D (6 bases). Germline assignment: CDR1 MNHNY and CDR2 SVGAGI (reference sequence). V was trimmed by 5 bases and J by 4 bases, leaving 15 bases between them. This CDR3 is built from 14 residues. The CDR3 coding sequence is TGTGCCAGCAGTCACCTCGGGGGTTTTTACGAGCAGTACGTC. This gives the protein CASSHLGGFYEQYV.

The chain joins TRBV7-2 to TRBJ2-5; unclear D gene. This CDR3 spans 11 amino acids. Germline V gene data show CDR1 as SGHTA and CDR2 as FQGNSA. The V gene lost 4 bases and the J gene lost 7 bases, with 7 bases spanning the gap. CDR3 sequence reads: CASSSLGTQYF. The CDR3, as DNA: TGTGCCAGCAGCTCCCTGGGGACCCAGTACTTC.

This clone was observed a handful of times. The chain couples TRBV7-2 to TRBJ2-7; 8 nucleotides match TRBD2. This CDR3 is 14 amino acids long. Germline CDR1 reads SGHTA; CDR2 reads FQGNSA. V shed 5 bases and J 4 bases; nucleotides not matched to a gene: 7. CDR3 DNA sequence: TGTGCCAGCAGCGTGGGACTAGTGAGTTACGAGCAGTACTTC. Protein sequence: CASSVGLVSYEQYF.

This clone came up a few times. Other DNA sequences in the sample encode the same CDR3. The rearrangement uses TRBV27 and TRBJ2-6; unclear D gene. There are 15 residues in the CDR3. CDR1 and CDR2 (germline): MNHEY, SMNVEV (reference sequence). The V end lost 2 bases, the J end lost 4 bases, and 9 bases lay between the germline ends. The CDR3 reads CASSLVGTGANVLTF. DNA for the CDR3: TGTGCCAGCAGTTTAGTCGGTACCGGGGCCAACGTCCTGACTTTC.

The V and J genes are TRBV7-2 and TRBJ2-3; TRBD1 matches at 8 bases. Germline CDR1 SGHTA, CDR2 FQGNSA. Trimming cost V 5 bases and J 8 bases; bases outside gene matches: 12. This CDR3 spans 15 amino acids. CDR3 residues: CASSPGGGRSGTQYF. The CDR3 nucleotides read TGTGCCAGCAGCCCAGGGGGCGGTAGGTCCGGTACGCAGTATTTT.

CDR3 loop: CASGAGTQYF. For the CDR3, the DNA is TGTGCCAGCGGAGCGGGGACCCAGTACTTC. The chain recombines TRBV7-2 with TRBJ2-5; D possibly corresponds to TRBD2 (6 bases). V was clipped by 8 bases and J by 7 bases, with 8 bases between them. This CDR3 spans 10 amino acids. Germline V CDR1 and CDR2: SGHTA, FQGNSA. The whole variable domain, remainder taken from reference TRBV7-2 and TRBJ2-5, is GAGVSQSPSNKVTEKGKDVELRCDPISGHTALYWYRQSLGQGLEFLIYFQGNSAPDKSGLPSDRFSAERTGGSVSTLTIQRTQQEDSAVYLCASGAGTQYFGPGTRLLVL.